This entry describes one T cell receptor beta chain. Its matching antigen is unknown. The data stem from a study of spatial heterogeneity in lung cancer. Study in general: In the raw reads, each unique TCR and UMI combination was present more than ten times on average. Findings and limits, study-wide: Resection saw ubiquitous expanded tumor TCRs appear in blood more than follow-up did.

Time point of the sample: sample taken at primary tumor resection. TCRdb re-called the 5' RACE reads through MiXCR, storing one row per CDR3 protein. The table has around 92,000 distinct CDR3 sequences, approximately 12% seen once. This TCR was sampled from a male donor with early-stage non-small cell lung cancer. Material: PBMCs, obtained at surgery.

As DNA, the CDR3 is TGTGCCAGCAGTTTGGGACCGAACATGAACACTGAAGCTTTCTTT. Residues: CASSLGPNMNTEAFF. The chain carries TRBV12-3 or TRBV12-4 and TRBJ1-1; perhaps TRBD1 as D (5 bases). V lost 3 bases and J lost 0, with 11 bases in between. This CDR3 contains 15 residues.